This T cell receptor (beta chain) was sequenced for a study of blood T cell repertoires in COVID-19. Study as a whole: What the recovered Cohort 3 donors had was two negative PCRs, clearance, or symptom resolution. Samples came from the United States, Italy and Spain, spanning acute and convalescent COVID-19.

Under the authors' procedure: Reference gene primer amplification gave estimated nucleated cell counts. The table came from immunoSEQ multiplex PCR; TCRdb's copy has only in-frame clones and leaves some out. The D gene and trimming were derived from the DNA, and the V and J assignments and clone size from that table. The sample has approximately 240,000 clones; 86% are singletons. The germline V gene has CDR1 SGHRS and CDR2 YFSETQ. The germline V and J ends were trimmed by 4 bases and 5 bases, with 13 bases remaining between them. The CDR3 covers 13 residues. The chain has TRBV5-1 and TRBJ2-7; D is possibly TRBD1 (6 bases). The specimen sequenced was PBMCs or T cells enriched from blood (not recorded which). The clonotype was recovered from a woman between 50 and 59 years old in a cohort exposed to, infected with or recovered from COVID-19 (not recorded which). The CDR3 DNA reads TGCGCCAGCAGCAACCAGGGGAGCAACGAGCAGTACTTC. Protein product: CASSNQGSNEQYF.